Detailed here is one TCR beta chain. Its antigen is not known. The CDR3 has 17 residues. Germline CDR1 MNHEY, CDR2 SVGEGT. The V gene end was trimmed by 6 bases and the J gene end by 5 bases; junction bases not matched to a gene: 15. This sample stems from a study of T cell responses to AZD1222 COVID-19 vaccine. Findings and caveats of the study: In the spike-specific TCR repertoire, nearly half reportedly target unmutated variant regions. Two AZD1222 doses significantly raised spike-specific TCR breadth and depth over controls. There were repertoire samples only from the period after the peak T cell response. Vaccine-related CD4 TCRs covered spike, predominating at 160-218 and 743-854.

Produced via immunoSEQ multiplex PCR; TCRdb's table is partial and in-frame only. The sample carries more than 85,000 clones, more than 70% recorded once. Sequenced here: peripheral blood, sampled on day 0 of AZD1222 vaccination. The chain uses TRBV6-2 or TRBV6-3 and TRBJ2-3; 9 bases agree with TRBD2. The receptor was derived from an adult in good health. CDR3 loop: CASSLWGAGGLGDTQYF. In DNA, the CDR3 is TGTGCCAGCAGCTTATGGGGAGCGGGGGGCCTGGGAGATACGCAGTATTTT.